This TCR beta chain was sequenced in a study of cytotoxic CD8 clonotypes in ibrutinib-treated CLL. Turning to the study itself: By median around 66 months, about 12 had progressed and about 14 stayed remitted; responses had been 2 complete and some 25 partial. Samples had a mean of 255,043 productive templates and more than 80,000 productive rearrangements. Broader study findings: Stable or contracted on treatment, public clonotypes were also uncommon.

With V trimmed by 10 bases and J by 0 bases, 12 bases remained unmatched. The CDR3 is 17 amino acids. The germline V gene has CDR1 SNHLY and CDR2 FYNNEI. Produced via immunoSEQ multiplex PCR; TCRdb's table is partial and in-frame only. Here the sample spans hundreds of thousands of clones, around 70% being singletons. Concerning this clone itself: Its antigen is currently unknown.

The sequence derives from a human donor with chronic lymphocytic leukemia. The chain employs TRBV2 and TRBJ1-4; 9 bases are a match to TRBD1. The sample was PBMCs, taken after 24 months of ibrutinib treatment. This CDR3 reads CATHRGLTLATNEKLFF. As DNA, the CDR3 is TGTGCCACCCACAGGGGGCTTACCCTTGCAACTAATGAAAAACTGTTTTTT.